What follows describes a single T cell receptor beta chain. The sample holds one count of this clone. What antigen it recognizes has not been identified. Base quality data are lacking; no much larger clone is found one base away. The library was made by the immunoSEQ multiplex PCR assay. Turning to the authors' computational methods: A statistical classification framework was built to diagnose cytomegalovirus status from the catalog of TCR beta chain sequences. The table was pulled from immuneACCESS by TCRdb, which kept in-frame rearrangements only. Such tables lose some clones; where checked, under half of the loss comes from unresolved V genes, and the rest has no known cause. V and J calls and clone size are copied from that table; D and trimming were computed from the DNA. The sample includes about 160,000 clones, with around nine tenths observed a single time. The ten largest clonotypes hold 4% to 5% of the sample.

These data are taken from a study of cytomegalovirus exposure and HLA in healthy donors (dated 2017 in TCRdb). Regarding the research as a whole: A later analysis indicated that the 90 to 150 validation repertoires were generated on the platform also employed for the approximately 700 repertoires of the first cohort. Besides the first cohort of 500 to 700 subjects, a separate validation cohort made up of roughly 120 different subjects was used. The study aimed to test whether signatures of past pathogen exposure could be identified by cataloging public T cell receptors. To predict cytomegalovirus infection status, the study brought together high-throughput TCR immunosequencing, statistical association of individual TCRs with disease status, and machine learning.

The donors belonged to the validation cohort of approximately 130 subjects, which was separate from the roughly 670-subject first cohort. Per the germline V gene (reference sequence), PRHDT is the CDR1 and FYEKMQ is the CDR2. Trimming accounts for 0 bases at V and 2 bases at J, while the number of junction bases matched to no gene is 15. From its cysteine to its phenylalanine, the CDR3 spans 20 amino acids. Just the 60-base CDR3 DNA is kept, in frame starting at base 1. Overall study outcomes, separate from this receptor: A total of 164 TCR beta chains were listed by the study as associated with cytomegalovirus. Subsequent analysis determined that TCRs grouped into clusters in the first cohort also showed a tendency toward co-occurrence across the roughly 130 validation repertoires, and 94% of cluster scores exceeded 0. According to the authors, the approach could potentially be generalized to other disease states and immunological phenotypes. Most TCR sequences were observed very rarely across donors, whereas some public TCRs were present in many individuals. A later analysis lacked HLA typing for the validation cohort, so it scored co-occurrence in that cohort across all 120 repertoires. Three of the identified cytomegalovirus-associated TCR beta chains were confirmed in vitro to be specific for cytomegalovirus antigens. The classifier was reported to diagnose cytomegalovirus status with high specificity and sensitivity in both the original and validation cohorts.

The TCR sequence derives from a man younger than 35 in good health and CMV-seropositive. Material for sequencing was PBMCs. Here the chain combines TRBV13 and TRBJ2-7, with TRBD2 identical over 11 junction bases. The CDR3 sequence is CASSLGLPGTSGIPPYEQYF. The nucleotide sequence reads TGTGCCAGCAGCTTAGGCCTACCCGGGACTAGCGGCATCCCCCCCTACGAGCAGTACTTC.